Listed here are 12 T cell receptor beta chains from one sample, sequenced in a study of CD8 T cells in ankylosing spondylitis. One entry per CDR3 protein results from TCRdb running MiXCR on the 5' RACE reads. Of some 250,000 distinct CDR3 sequences in the sample, more than 20% are singletons; the top ten hold 0.5% to 0.75%. Sequenced sample: blood, either unsorted or a sorted T cell fraction (not recorded which). All receptors come from a male donor with ankylosing spondylitis or in good health (not recorded which).

A note on this clonotype: At one boundary the junction diverges from the germline segment, which might be a read error. The V and J genes are TRBV30 and TRBJ2-2, with D perhaps TRBD1 (5 bases). CDR3 length: 15 amino acids. Germline V gene data show CDR1 as GTSNPN and CDR2 as SVGIG (reference sequence). This CDR3 is CALSGLAGRPGELFF. The CDR3 DNA reads as TGTGCCTTGAGTGGCTTGGCAGGGCGTCCCGGGGAGCTGTTTTTT.

This clonotype has a handful of counts. The chain couples TRBV12-3 or TRBV12-4 to TRBJ2-3, with unresolved D. Trimming left V 5 bases short and J 6 bases short, with 12 bases between. CDR3 size: 13 residues. The CDR3 protein is CASSPRAGDTQYF. The CDR3 DNA follows: TGTGCCAGCAGTCCGCGAGCAGGCGATACGCAGTATTTT.

There are many counts of this clonotype. The chain employs TRBV20-1 and TRBJ1-6, with no clear D. CDR1 and CDR2 (germline): DFQATT, SNEGSKA (reference sequence). The CDR3 sequence is 14 residues long. V gave up 0 bases and J gave up 7 bases, with 10 bases separating them. The CDR3 DNA reads as TGCAGTGCTAGAGATAGGACGCAGAATTCACCCCTCCACTTT. Translating it yields CSARDRTQNSPLHF.

CDR3 bases: TGTGCCAGTAGTGGGCAGTCGCCCACCTACGAGCAGTACTTC. It encodes CASSGQSPTYEQYF. The J gene is TRBJ2-7, the V gene TRBV19; no clear D gene. Trimming took 5 bases from V and 2 from J, leaving 13 bases between them. In germline, CDR1 is LNHDA, CDR2 SQIVND (reference sequence). This CDR3 region has 14 residues.

The rearrangement joins TRBV6-1 to TRBJ2-3; no reliable D call. V shed 3 bases and J shed 4 bases, with 11 bases lying between them. Germline V gives CDR1 MNHNS, CDR2 SASEGT. The CDR3 extends over 14 amino acids. The CDR3 nucleotides read TGTGCCAGCAGTGACAGACCCCGCCCAGATACGCAGTATTTT. It yields the protein CASSDRPRPDTQYF.

This clonotype was counted many times. V and J are TRBV20-1 and TRBJ1-4, with 7 bases identical to TRBD1. Germline V lookup: CDR1 DFQATT, CDR2 SNEGSKA (reference sequence). After removal of 4 bases from V and 7 bases from J, the junction contained 15 bases not matched to a gene. This CDR3 is built from 16 residues. In nucleotides, the CDR3 is TGCAGTGCTACTGGCATCTCGGGACAGCTATCTGAAAAACTGTTTTTT. This gives the protein CSATGISGQLSEKLFF.

This clonotype has a count of ten or more. The rearrangement links TRBV28 to TRBJ2-7, with TRBD2 as a possible D gene (5 bases). Trimming cost V 5 bases and J 3 bases, with 8 bases left between them. The CDR3 has 12 amino acids. Germline V CDR1 and CDR2: MDHEN, SYDVKM. The CDR3 nucleotides read TGTGCCAGCAGTGTGGACTTCTACGAGCAGTACTTC. Translating it yields CASSVDFYEQYF.

The V and J genes are TRBV12-3 or TRBV12-4 and TRBJ1-6; unclear D gene. The CDR3 sequence is 14 residues long. V was pared by 8 bases and J by 9 bases, with 17 bases between. The CDR3 DNA follows: TGTGCCAGCGGCATGACGAGTAGGAGTTCACCCCTCCACTTT. Translation gives CASGMTSRSSPLHF.

This clonotype was observed a handful of times. This sequence joins TRBV20-1 and TRBJ1-5, with 8 positions matching TRBD1. The CDR3 contains 14 residues. Germline V gives CDR1 DFQATT, CDR2 SNEGSKA (reference sequence). V shed 5 bases, J shed 2 bases, and the junction held 5 bases outside the gene matches. CDR3 nucleotides: TGCAGTGCTGATCCGGGACAGGGCAATCAGCCCCAGCATTTT. Protein product: CSADPGQGNQPQHF.

This clonotype was counted ten times or more. The chain carries TRBV20-1 and TRBJ1-5, with D hard to call. Germline CDR1 is DFQATT and CDR2 is SNEGSKA (reference sequence). The CDR3 is 13 residues long. The V and J ends lost 1 base and 5 bases respectively, with 9 bases between them. CDR3 sequence reads: CSARGTQDQPQHF. CDR3 nucleotides: TGCAGTGCTAGAGGGACCCAGGATCAGCCCCAGCATTTT.

This clonotype has a handful of counts. The V call is TRBV20-1, the J call TRBJ2-7, with D tentatively TRBD1 (6 bases). The V gene lost 3 bases and the J gene lost 0 bases, with 9 bases spanning the gap. The germline CDR1 and CDR2 sequences are DFQATT and SNEGSKA (reference sequence). This CDR3 contains 13 residues. The CDR3 nucleotides are TGCAGTGCTAGGAGGGGGTTCTCCTACGAGCAGTACTTC. Residues: CSARRGFSYEQYF.

The sample holds many counts of this clonotype. V and J are TRBV7-8 and TRBJ2-5, with D possibly being TRBD1 (6 bases). The germline gives CDR1 SGHVS, CDR2 FQNEAQ. The CDR3 has 15 residues. The V and J ends lost 0 bases and 3 bases respectively, with 11 bases between them. CDR3 region: CASSLAGTKKETQYF. For the CDR3, the DNA is TGTGCCAGCAGCTTAGCCGGGACAAAAAAAGAGACCCAGTACTTC.